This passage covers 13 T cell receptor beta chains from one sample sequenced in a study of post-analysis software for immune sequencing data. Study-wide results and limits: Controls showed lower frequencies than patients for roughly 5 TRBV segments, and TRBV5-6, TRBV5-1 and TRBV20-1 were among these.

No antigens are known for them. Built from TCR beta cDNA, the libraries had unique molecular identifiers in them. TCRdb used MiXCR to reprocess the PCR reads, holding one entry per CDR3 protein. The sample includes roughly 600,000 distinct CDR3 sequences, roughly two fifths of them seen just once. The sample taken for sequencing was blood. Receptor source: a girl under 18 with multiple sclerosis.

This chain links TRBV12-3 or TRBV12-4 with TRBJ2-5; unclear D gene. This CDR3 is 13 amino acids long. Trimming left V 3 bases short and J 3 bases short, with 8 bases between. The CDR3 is CASSFGTKETQYF. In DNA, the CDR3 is TGTGCCAGCAGTTTTGGAACTAAAGAGACCCAGTACTTC.

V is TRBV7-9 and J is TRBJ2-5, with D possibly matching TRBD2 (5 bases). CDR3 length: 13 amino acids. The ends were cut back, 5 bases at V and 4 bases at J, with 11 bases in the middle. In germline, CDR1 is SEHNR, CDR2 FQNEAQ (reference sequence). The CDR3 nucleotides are TGTGCCAGCAGCCCTGTGGGAGCAGAGACCCAGTACTTC. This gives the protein CASSPVGAETQYF.

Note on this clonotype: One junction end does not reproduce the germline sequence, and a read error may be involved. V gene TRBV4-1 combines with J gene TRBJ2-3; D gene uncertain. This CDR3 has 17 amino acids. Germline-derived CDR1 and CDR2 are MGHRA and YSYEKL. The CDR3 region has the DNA TGCGCCGGCAGCCAAGAAGAACCCGCACAGTTCACAGATACGCAGTATTTT. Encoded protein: CAGSQEEPAQFTDTQYF.

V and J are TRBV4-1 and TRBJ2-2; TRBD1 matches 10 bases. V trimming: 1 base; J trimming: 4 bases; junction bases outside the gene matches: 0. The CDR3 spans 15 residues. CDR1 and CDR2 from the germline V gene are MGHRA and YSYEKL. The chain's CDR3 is CASSQGTGGTGELFF. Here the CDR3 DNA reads TGCGCCAGCAGCCAAGGGACAGGGGGCACCGGGGAGCTGTTTTTT.

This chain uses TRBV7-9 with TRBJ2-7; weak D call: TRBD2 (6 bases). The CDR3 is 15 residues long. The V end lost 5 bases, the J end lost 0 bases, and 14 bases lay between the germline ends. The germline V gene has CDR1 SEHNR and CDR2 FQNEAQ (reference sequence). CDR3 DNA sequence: TGTGCCAGCAGCCCGGGAGCGACGGGCTCCTACGAGCAGTACTTC. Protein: CASSPGATGSYEQYF.

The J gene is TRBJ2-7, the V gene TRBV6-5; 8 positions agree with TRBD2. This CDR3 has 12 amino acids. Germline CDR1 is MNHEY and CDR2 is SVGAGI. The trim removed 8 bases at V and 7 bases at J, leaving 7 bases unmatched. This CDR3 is CASGRPGGEQYF. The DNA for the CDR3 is TGTGCCAGCGGACGCCCGGGGGGGGAGCAGTACTTC.

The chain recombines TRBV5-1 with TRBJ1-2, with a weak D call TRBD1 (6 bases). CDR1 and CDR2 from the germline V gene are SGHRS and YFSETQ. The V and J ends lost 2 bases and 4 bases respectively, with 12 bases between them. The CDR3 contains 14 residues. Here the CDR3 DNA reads TGCGCCAGCAGCTTACAGGGAGGGACCTATGGCTACACCTTC. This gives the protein CASSLQGGTYGYTF.

In DNA, the CDR3 is TGTGCCAGCAGTCTAAGCGGGGGGGCCAATAGAGAGCAGTTCTTC. Amino acid sequence: CASSLSGGANREQFF. The chain combines TRBV12-3 or TRBV12-4 with TRBJ2-1; 10 nucleotides match TRBD2. Trimming removed 5 bases from V and 10 bases from J; junction bases left unmatched: 11. The CDR3 covers 15 residues.

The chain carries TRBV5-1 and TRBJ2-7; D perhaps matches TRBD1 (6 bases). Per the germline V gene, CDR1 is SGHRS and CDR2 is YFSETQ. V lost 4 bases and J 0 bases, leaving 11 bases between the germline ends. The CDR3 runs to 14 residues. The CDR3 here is CASSPWGLSYEQYF. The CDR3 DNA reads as TGCGCCAGCAGCCCCTGGGGGCTCTCCTACGAGCAGTACTTC.

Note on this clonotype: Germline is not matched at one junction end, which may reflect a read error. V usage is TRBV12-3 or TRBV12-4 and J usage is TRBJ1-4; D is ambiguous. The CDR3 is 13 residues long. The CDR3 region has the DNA TGTGCCAGCAGTTGGGTGAGGAATGAAAGACTGTTTTTT. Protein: CASSWVRNERLFF.

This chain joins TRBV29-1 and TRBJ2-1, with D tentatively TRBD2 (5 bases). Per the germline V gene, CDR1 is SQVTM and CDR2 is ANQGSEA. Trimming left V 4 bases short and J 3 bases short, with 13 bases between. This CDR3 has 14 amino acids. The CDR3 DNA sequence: TGCAGCGTTGGCCGGGGAGAGGGCTACAATGAGCAGTTCTTC. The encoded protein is CSVGRGEGYNEQFF.

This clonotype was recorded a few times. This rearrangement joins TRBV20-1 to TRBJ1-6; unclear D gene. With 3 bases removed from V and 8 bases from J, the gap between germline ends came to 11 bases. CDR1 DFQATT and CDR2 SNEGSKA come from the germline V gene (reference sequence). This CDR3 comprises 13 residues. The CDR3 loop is CSARDVLDSPLHF. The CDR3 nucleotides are TGCAGTGCTAGGGACGTCTTAGATTCACCCCTCCACTTT.

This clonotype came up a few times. CDR3 sequence (DNA): TGCAGCGCGATCGGGTACCAAGAGACCCAGTACTTC. Its protein is CSAIGYQETQYF. This chain joins TRBV29-1 and TRBJ2-5; D is ambiguous. The CDR3 is 12 amino acids. Trimming stripped 7 bases from V and 0 bases from J, with 9 bases between. Per germline, CDR1 SQVTM and CDR2 ANQGSEA.